This T cell receptor beta chain stems from a study of cytomegalovirus exposure and HLA in healthy donors. The PCR made use of 60 Vbeta and 13 Jbeta primers. Some clones are missing from TCRdb's copy, which holds only in-frame ones; the method was immunoSEQ multiplex PCR. This sample has about 200,000 clones, with about 88% found just once. V lost 7 bases and J lost 3; bases outside the gene matches: 3. This CDR3 comprises 14 residues. CDR1 and CDR2 (germline): SNHLY, FYNNEI. The V call is TRBV2, the J call TRBJ2-2, with 9 nucleotides matching TRBD2. Sequenced input: PBMCs. This clonotype originated in a woman aged 25 to 39 in good health and CMV-seronegative. This chain's CDR3 is CASTVAGDTGELFF. The DNA for the CDR3 is TGTGCCAGCACGGTAGCGGGAGACACCGGGGAGCTGTTTTTT. Together with reference TRBV2 and TRBJ2-2, the CDR3 gives the full variable domain: EPEVTQTPSHQVTQMGQEVILRCVPISNHLYFYWYRQILGQKVEFLVSFYNNEISEKSEIFDDQFSVERPDGSNFTLKIRSTKLEDSAMYFCASTVAGDTGELFFGEGSRLTVL.